These T cell receptor beta chains were read from a single sample in a study of T cells after posttransplantation cyclophosphamide. Here immunoSEQ multiplex PCR was the method, and the copy in TCRdb shows in-frame clones only, minus some. There are some 23,000 clones in the sample, none observed a single time. Material: PBMCs. The receptors originated from a woman aged 50 to 65 in good health, CMV-negative, and a related stem cell transplant donor. Both conserved end residues are part of each CDR3. The D gene is left open where the match is weak. The size entry gives once, few or many counts, or a class when the clone is expanded.

j_call | clone_size | v_call | d_call | cdr3_aa | cdr3_nt
TRBJ2-2 | many | TRBV9 | TRBD1 | CASSTGDRRATGELFF | TGTGCCAGCAGCACCGGGGACAGAAGGGCCACCGGGGAGCTGTTTTTT
TRBJ2-1 | many | TRBV5-1 | TRBD1 | CASSSLVGQGANEQFF | TGCGCCAGCAGCTCCCTGGTGGGACAGGGGGCAAATGAGCAGTTCTTC
TRBJ2-1 | many | TRBV10-3 | TRBD2 | CAIRGTSGYNEQFF | TGTGCCATCAGGGGGACTAGCGGATACAATGAGCAGTTCTTC
TRBJ2-3 | many | TRBV4-2 | TRBD2 | CASSQEGLAFADTQYF | TGTGCCAGCAGTCAGGAGGGACTAGCGTTCGCAGATACGCAGTATTTT
TRBJ2-7 | many | TRBV13 | TRBD2 | CASSFGGTQYF | TGTGCCAGCAGCTTCGGGGGGACTCAGTACTTC
TRBJ1-1 | many | TRBV7-2 | TRBD1 | CASSRQTGMGEAFF | TGTGCCAGCAGCCGCCAGACAGGGATGGGTGAAGCTTTCTTT
TRBJ2-1 | many | TRBV21-1 | NA | CASSRWPKVENEQFF | TGTGCCAGCAGCAGGTGGCCTAAGGTGGAGAATGAGCAGTTCTTC
TRBJ1-1 | many | TRBV7-9 | NA | CASSYMTPDSVTEAFF | TGTGCCAGCAGCTATATGACGCCGGACAGCGTCACTGAAGCTTTCTTT
TRBJ2-1 | many | TRBV5-4 | NA | CASGRAHEQFF | TGTGCCAGCGGCAGGGCCCATGAGCAGTTCTTC
TRBJ1-2 | many | TRBV6-1 | NA | CASSEGGGVGYGYTF | TGTGCCAGCAGTGAAGGTGGAGGGGTTGGCTATGGCTACACCTTC
TRBJ2-7 | many | TRBV11-1 | NA | CASSIGVLDGYEQYF | TGTGCCAGCAGTATTGGAGTTCTGGATGGGTACGAGCAGTACTTC
TRBJ1-2 | many | TRBV5-6 | NA | CASSPSAGISGYTF | TGTGCCAGCAGCCCATCAGCGGGAATTAGTGGCTACACCTTC
TRBJ1-2 | many | TRBV19 | TRBD1 | CASSTDDRVPGYTF | TGTGCCAGTAGTACCGACGACAGGGTCCCTGGCTACACCTTC
TRBJ1-2 | many | TRBV18 | NA | CASSPQAGVASNYGYTF | TGTGCCAGCTCACCACAAGCAGGGGTGGCCTCTAACTATGGCTACACCTTC
TRBJ1-1 | many | TRBV11-2 | TRBD1 | CASSRDRGGAFF | TGTGCCAGCAGTAGGGACAGGGGAGGAGCTTTCTTT
TRBJ1-2 | many | TRBV6-5 | NA | CASSYGTNYGYTF | TGTGCCAGCAGTTACGGCACTAACTATGGCTACACCTTC
TRBJ2-6 | many | TRBV12-5 | TRBD1 | CASAPGQNSGANVLTF | TGTGCTAGCGCACCGGGACAGAACTCTGGGGCCAACGTCCTGACTTTC
TRBJ1-4 | medium-sized | TRBV19 | NA | CASIATGRLFF | TGTGCCAGTATTGCGACAGGAAGACTGTTTTTT
TRBJ1-5 | many | TRBV28 | NA | CASSHFPNSNQPQHF | TGTGCCAGCAGTCATTTCCCTAATAGCAATCAGCCCCAGCATTTT
TRBJ1-2 | many | TRBV30 | TRBD1 | CAWSVPHPGQDLYGYTF | TGTGCCTGGAGTGTCCCTCATCCGGGACAGGACCTTTATGGCTACACCTTC
TRBJ1-2 | many | TRBV18 | NA | CASSPGQEYGYTF | TGTGCCAGCTCCCCGGGACAAGAATATGGCTACACCTTC
TRBJ1-4 | many | TRBV7-9 | NA | CASSAYEKLFF | TGTGCCAGCAGCGCGTACGAAAAACTGTTTTTT
TRBJ1-4 | many | TRBV7-6 | TRBD1 | CASSTGQDNEKLFF | TGTGCCAGCAGCACGGGACAGGATAATGAAAAACTGTTTTTT
TRBJ2-5 | many | TRBV11-2 | TRBD2 | CASSKLAAAQETQYF | TGTGCCAGCAGCAAACTAGCGGCAGCACAAGAGACCCAGTACTTC
TRBJ1-1 | many | TRBV7-2 | NA | CASSLATAEAFF | TGTGCCAGCAGCTTAGCGACAGCTGAAGCTTTCTTT
TRBJ2-6 | many | TRBV19 | TRBD2 | CASSSGLAGSSNVLTF | TGTGCCAGTAGTAGCGGACTAGCGGGATCTTCCAACGTCCTGACTTTC
TRBJ1-6 | medium-sized | TRBV19 | NA | CASSLDTDSPLHF | TGTGCCAGTAGTCTTGACACAGATTCACCCCTCCACTTT
TRBJ2-5 | many | TRBV29-1 | NA | CSVVSGLETQYF | TGCAGCGTTGTTTCAGGTTTAGAGACCCAGTACTTC
TRBJ2-1 | many | TRBV30 | NA | CAWRRDFLSYNEQFF | TGTGCCTGGCGAAGGGACTTCCTCTCCTACAATGAGCAGTTCTTC
TRBJ1-5 | many | TRBV5-1 | NA | CASSLEGGSNQPQHF | TGCGCCAGCAGCTTGGAGGGCGGGAGCAATCAGCCCCAGCATTTT
TRBJ1-5 | many | TRBV9 | NA | CASSPRDSRNQPQHF | TGTGCCAGCAGCCCTCGTGACAGCCGCAATCAGCCCCAGCATTTT
TRBJ1-2 | many | TRBV2 | TRBD1 | CASTYGQGSSNYGYTF | TGTGCCAGCACATACGGACAGGGAAGTTCAAACTATGGCTACACCTTC
TRBJ2-1 | many | TRBV5-1 | NA | CASSLGGSSYNEQFF | TGCGCCAGCAGCTTGGGAGGGAGCTCCTACAATGAGCAGTTCTTC
TRBJ1-1 | many | TRBV10-3 | TRBD1 | CAISGVRDRGRTEAFF | TGTGCCATCAGTGGGGTACGGGACAGGGGACGAACTGAAGCTTTCTTT
TRBJ2-3 | many | TRBV4-2 | NA | CASSPTSETQYF | TGTGCCAGCAGCCCCACTTCTGAGACGCAGTATTTT
TRBJ2-3 | many | TRBV6-5 | NA | CASSSASGRTDTQYF | TGTGCCAGCAGTTCAGCTTCGGGTCGCACAGATACGCAGTATTTT
TRBJ2-5 | many | TRBV5-1 | NA | CASSHPGLRETQYF | TGCGCCAGCAGCCACCCTGGACTGAGAGAGACCCAGTACTTC
TRBJ1-5 | many | TRBV6-1 | NA | CASSRQASNQPQHF | TGTGCCAGCAGTCGGCAGGCTAGCAATCAGCCCCAGCATTTT
TRBJ1-3 | many | TRBV7-2 | NA | CASSLLGVTIYF | TGTGCCAGCAGCCTTCTCGGGGTTACCATATATTTT
TRBJ2-1 | many | TRBV5-4 | TRBD2 | CASSWERGSSYNEQFF | TGTGCCAGCAGCTGGGAGCGGGGTAGCTCCTACAATGAGCAGTTCTTC
TRBJ1-1 | many | TRBV5-6 | NA | CASSLTSNTEAFF | TGTGCCAGCAGCTTAACATCGAACACTGAAGCTTTCTTT
TRBJ2-7 | many | TRBV6-1 | TRBD1 | CASSIRDRGYEQYF | TGTGCCAGCAGTATCCGGGACAGGGGATACGAGCAGTACTTC